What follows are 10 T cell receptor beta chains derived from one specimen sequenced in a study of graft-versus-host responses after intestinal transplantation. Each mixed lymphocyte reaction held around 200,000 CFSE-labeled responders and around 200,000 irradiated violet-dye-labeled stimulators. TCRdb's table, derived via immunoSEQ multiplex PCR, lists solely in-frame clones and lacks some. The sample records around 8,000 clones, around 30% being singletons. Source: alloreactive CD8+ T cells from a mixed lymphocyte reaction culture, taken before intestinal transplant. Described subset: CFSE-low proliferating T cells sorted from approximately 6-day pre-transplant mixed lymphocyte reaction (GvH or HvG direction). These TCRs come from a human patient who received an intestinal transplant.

CDR3 sequence: CASSPGTLTGELFF. The CDR3 nucleotides read TGTGCCAGTAGTCCCGGGACTCTCACCGGGGAGCTGTTTTTT. The chain is built from TRBV19 and TRBJ2-2; TRBD2 might be the D (6 bases). The CDR3 totals 14 residues. Trimming took 5 bases from V and 4 from J, leaving 11 bases between them. CDR1 is LNHDA and CDR2 is SQIVND in the germline V gene (reference sequence).

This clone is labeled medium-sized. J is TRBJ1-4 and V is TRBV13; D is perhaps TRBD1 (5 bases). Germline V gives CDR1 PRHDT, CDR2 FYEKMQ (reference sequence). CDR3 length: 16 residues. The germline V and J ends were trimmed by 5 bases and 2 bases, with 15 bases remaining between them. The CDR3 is CASSLNRRGTNEKLFF. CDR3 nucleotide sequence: TGTGCCAGCAGCCTCAATAGAAGGGGTACTAATGAAAAACTGTTTTTT.

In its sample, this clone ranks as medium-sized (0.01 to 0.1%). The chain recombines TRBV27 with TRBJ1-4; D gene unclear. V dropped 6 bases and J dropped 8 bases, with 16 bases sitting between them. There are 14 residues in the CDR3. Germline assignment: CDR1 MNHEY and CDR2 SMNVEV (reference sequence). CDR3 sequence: CASSRGPRVEKLFF. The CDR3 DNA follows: TGTGCCAGCAGCCGAGGCCCCCGGGTCGAAAAACTGTTTTTT.

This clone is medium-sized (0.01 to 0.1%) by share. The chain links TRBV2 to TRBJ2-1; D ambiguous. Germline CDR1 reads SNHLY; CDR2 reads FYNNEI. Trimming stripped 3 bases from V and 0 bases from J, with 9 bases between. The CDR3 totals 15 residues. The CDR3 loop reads CASSDVVSSYNEQFF. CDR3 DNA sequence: TGTGCCAGCAGTGACGTGGTTAGCTCCTACAATGAGCAGTTCTTC.

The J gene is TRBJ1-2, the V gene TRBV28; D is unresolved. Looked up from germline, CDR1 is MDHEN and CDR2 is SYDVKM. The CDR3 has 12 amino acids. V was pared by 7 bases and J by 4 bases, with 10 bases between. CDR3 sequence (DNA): TGTGCCAGCACTGATCGAGTCTATGGCTACACCTTC. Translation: CASTDRVYGYTF.

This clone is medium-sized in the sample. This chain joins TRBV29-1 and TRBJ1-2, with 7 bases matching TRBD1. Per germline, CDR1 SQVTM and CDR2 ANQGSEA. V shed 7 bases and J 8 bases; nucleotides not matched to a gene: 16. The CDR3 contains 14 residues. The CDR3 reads CSAQPTGYLKGYTF. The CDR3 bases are TGCAGCGCCCAACCGACAGGGTATCTAAAAGGCTACACCTTC.

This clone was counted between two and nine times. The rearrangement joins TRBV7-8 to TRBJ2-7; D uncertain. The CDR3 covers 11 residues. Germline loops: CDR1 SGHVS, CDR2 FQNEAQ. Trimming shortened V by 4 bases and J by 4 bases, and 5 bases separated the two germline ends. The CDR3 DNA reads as TGTGCCAGCAGCTCCAAATACGAGCAGTACTTC. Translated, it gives CASSSKYEQYF.

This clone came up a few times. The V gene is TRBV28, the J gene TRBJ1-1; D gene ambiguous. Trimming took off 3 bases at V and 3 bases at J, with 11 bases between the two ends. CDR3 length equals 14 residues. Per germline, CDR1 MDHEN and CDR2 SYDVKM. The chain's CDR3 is CASSFSYSDTEAFF. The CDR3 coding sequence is TGTGCCAGCAGTTTTTCGTATTCGGACACTGAAGCTTTCTTT.

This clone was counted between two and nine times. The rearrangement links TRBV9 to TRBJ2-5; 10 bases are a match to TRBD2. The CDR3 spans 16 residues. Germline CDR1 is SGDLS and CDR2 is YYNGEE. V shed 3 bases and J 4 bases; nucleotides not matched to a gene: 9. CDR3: CASSDGLAVVGETQYF. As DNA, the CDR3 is TGTGCCAGCAGCGACGGACTAGCGGTCGTAGGAGAGACCCAGTACTTC.

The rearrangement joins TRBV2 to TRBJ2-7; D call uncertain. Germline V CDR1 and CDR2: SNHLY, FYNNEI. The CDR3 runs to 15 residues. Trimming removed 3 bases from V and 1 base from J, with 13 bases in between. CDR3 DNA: TGTGCCAGCAGTGACACCCGACTTGTATCCTACGAGCAGTACTTC. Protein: CASSDTRLVSYEQYF.